Below are 14 T cell receptor beta chains sequenced from a single sample in a study of shared clonotypes between healthy human individuals (dated by TCRdb to between 2020 and 2021). Libraries were prepared through the immunoSEQ multiplex PCR assay. TCRdb holds this immuneACCESS table with in-frame rearrangements only. Some clones are missing; in checked studies, unresolved V genes explain under half, and the rest has no known cause. Within this sample are about 380,000 clones, with around 96% of them counted one time only. The top ten clonotypes cover 0.32% of the sample. The source material was memory CD8+ T cells sorted from blood. What the cell subset or site label conveys for this sample: CD45RO+ cells pooled with CCR7-negative TemRA cells. These receptors were collected from a man aged 30 to 45 in good health.

The rearrangement joins TRBV30 to TRBJ1-3; D might be TRBD1 (5 bases). The CDR3 length is 14 residues. Germline CDR1 and CDR2: GTSNPN and SVGIG (reference sequence). V dropped 8 bases and J dropped 0 bases, with 14 bases sitting between them. The CDR3: CAQTEDSSGNTIYF. The CDR3 DNA reads as TGTGCCCAGACAGAGGATAGCTCTGGAAACACCATATATTTT.

As for this clone: One end of the junction varies from germline; a read error may be responsible. V usage is TRBV5-6 and J usage is TRBJ2-1; 8 positions match TRBD2. CDR3 length: 14 residues. Germline V gene lookup returns CDR1 SGHDT and CDR2 YYEEEE. The CDR3 loop reads CASSLAAIGTSQFF. The CDR3 region has the DNA TGTGCCAGCAGTTTGGCGGCGATAGGGACTAGTCAGTTCTTC.

V gene TRBV11-2 combines with J gene TRBJ2-3; no firm D call. Between the trimmed V and J ends, which lost 1 base and 3 bases, there was a span of 5 bases. CDR3 length equals 13 residues. Germline CDR1 SGHAT, CDR2 FQNNGV. The CDR3 loop is CASSLVWTDTQYF. CDR3 DNA: TGTGCCAGCAGCTTAGTGTGGACAGATACGCAGTATTTT.

The chain employs TRBV30 and TRBJ2-7; 10 bases line up with TRBD1. V lost 4 bases to trimming and J lost 7 bases; unmatched junction nucleotides: 10. This CDR3 comprises 14 residues. CDR1 is GTSNPN and CDR2 is SVGIG in the germline V gene (reference sequence). The chain's CDR3 is CAWIRDRGPGEQYF. CDR3 in DNA: TGTGCCTGGATACGCGACAGGGGGCCGGGGGAGCAGTACTTC. The full variable domain, completed using reference TRBV30 and TRBJ2-7, is SQTIHQWPATLVQPVGSPLSLECTVEGTSNPNLYWYRQAAGRGLQLLFYSVGIGQISSEVPQNLSASRPQDRQFILSSKKLLLSDSGFYLCAWIRDRGPGEQYFGPGTRLTVT.

J is TRBJ2-2 and V is TRBV7-9; D call uncertain. The CDR3 loop spans 15 amino acids. Trimming left V 7 bases short and J 7 bases short, with 19 bases between. In germline, CDR1 is SEHNR, CDR2 FQNEAQ (reference sequence). The chain's CDR3 is CASNPPMSRVGELFF. DNA of the CDR3: TGTGCCAGCAACCCGCCAATGAGTCGTGTCGGGGAGCTGTTTTTT.

The CDR3 is CASSVVRGGYTF. The CDR3 nucleotides are TGTGCCAGCAGCGTAGTACGGGGTGGCTACACCTTC. This chain uses TRBV9 with TRBJ1-2; D gene unclear. The CDR3 has 12 amino acids. The germline CDR1 and CDR2 sequences are SGDLS and YYNGEE. Trimming stripped 0 bases from V and 7 bases from J, with 7 bases between.

This chain joins TRBV2 and TRBJ1-2; D unclear. There are 16 residues in the CDR3. In germline, CDR1 is SNHLY, CDR2 FYNNEI. V was clipped by 4 bases and J by 0 bases, with 15 bases between them. The CDR3 loop reads CASSARSTNPNYGYTF. The CDR3 coding sequence is TGTGCCAGCAGTGCCCGGAGTACTAATCCTAACTATGGCTACACCTTC. Full variable domain (missing parts from reference TRBV2 and TRBJ1-2): EPEVTQTPSHQVTQMGQEVILRCVPISNHLYFYWYRQILGQKVEFLVSFYNNEISEKSEIFDDQFSVERPDGSNFTLKIRSTKLEDSAMYFCASSARSTNPNYGYTFGSGTRLTVV.

This chain uses TRBV28 with TRBJ2-7; 8 bases map to TRBD1. CDR3 size: 13 residues. Trimming took 3 bases from V and 8 from J; bases not matched to a gene: 6. CDR1 MDHEN and CDR2 SYDVKM come from the germline V gene. This chain's CDR3 is CASSFGQGYKQYF. In DNA form, the CDR3 reads TGTGCCAGCAGTTTCGGACAGGGTTACAAGCAGTACTTC.

CDR3 residues: CASSRGEQKTQYF. For the CDR3, the DNA is TGTGCCAGCTCCCGTGGGGAACAAAAGACCCAGTACTTC. The chain employs TRBV18 and TRBJ2-5; the D is unclear. Germline CDR1 reads KGHSH; CDR2 reads LQKENI. The germline V and J ends were trimmed by 6 bases and 6 bases, with 14 bases remaining between them. CDR3 length equals 13 residues.

A remark on this clone: The sample holds other DNA sequences that translate to the same CDR3. This chain connects TRBV20-1 to TRBJ2-5, with no clear D. V was shortened by 3 bases and J by 2 bases, with 1 base between the two germline ends. The V gene's germline CDR1 is DFQATT and CDR2 SNEGSKA (reference sequence). There are 10 residues in the CDR3. CDR3 DNA: TGCAGTGCTAGTCAAGAGACCCAGTACTTC. This translates into CSASQETQYF.

The V gene is TRBV10-3, the J gene TRBJ1-1; a possible D gene is TRBD1 (5 bases). The CDR3 has 17 residues. Germline V lookup: CDR1 ENHRY, CDR2 SYGVKD. The V gene lost 0 bases and the J gene lost 4 bases, with 18 bases spanning the gap. This CDR3 reads CAISESRQRRWGTEAFF. Written as DNA, the CDR3 is TGTGCCATCAGTGAGTCGCGACAGCGCCGATGGGGCACTGAAGCTTTCTTT.

The chain recombines TRBV4-1 with TRBJ2-7; TRBD1 matches 7 bases. This CDR3 region has 16 residues. Germline CDR1 is MGHRA and CDR2 is YSYEKL. After removal of 0 bases from V and 3 bases from J, the junction contained 8 bases not matched to a gene. CDR3 sequence reads: CASSQEPTGKNYEQYF. The CDR3 DNA reads TGCGCCAGCAGCCAAGAGCCGACAGGGAAGAACTACGAGCAGTACTTC.

The genes are TRBV18 and TRBJ2-5, with TRBD2 identical over 7 bases. This CDR3 is built from 15 residues. Per the germline V gene, CDR1 is KGHSH and CDR2 is LQKENI. V gave up 3 bases and J gave up 4 bases; unmatched junction bases: 8. CDR3 DNA: TGTGCCAGCTCACCTACGGGGGTAGCGGGAGAGACCCAGTACTTC. Residues: CASSPTGVAGETQYF.

The V call is TRBV2, the J call TRBJ2-3; D gene unclear. Germline values: CDR1 SNHLY, CDR2 FYNNEI. The CDR3 runs to 11 residues. Trimming left V 3 bases short and J 2 bases short, with 0 bases between. This chain's CDR3 is CASSDTDTQYF. DNA of the CDR3: TGTGCCAGCAGTGACACAGATACGCAGTATTTT.